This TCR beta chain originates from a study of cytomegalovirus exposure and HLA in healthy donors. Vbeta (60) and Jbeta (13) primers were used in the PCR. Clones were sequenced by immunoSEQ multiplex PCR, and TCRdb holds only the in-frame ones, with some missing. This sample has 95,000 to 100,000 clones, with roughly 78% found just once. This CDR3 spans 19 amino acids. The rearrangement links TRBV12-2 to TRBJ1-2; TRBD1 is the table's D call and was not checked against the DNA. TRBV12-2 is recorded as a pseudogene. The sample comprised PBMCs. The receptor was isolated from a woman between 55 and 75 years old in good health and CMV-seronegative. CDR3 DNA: TGTGCAAGTCGCTTAGCGCGAAGGGGCAGAAGACCCAAATCGTGGGGCTACACCTTC. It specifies CASRLARRGRRPKSWGYTF.